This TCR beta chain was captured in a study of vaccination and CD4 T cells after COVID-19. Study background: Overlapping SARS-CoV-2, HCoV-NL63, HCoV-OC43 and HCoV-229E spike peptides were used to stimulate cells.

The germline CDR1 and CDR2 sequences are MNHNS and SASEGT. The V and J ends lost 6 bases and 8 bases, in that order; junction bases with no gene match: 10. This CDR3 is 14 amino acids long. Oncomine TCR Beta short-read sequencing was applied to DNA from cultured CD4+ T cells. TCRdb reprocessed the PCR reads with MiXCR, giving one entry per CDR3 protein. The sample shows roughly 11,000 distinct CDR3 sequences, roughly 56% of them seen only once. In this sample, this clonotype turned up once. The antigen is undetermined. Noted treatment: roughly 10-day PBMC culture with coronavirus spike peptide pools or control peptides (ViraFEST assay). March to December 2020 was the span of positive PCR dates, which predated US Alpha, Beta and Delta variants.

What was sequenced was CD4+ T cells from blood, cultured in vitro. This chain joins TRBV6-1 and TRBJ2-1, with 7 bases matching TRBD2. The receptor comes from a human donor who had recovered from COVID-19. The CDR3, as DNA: TGTGCCAGCAGACGAGCGGGAACCTTGGATGAGCAGTTCTTC. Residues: CASRRAGTLDEQFF.